Listed below are T cell receptor beta chains from one sample, sequenced in a study of blood T cell repertoires in COVID-19. Measured with immunoSEQ multiplex PCR; TCRdb has only the in-frame clones, and not every one. The data show around 93,000 clones, roughly 88% seen once. Sequenced material: peripheral blood. The receptor source for this set is an elderly man with acute or convalescent COVID-19. CDR3s include the opening cysteine and the closing phenylalanine or tryptophan. The order of the fields is D gene, J gene, clone size, V gene, CDR3 protein, CDR3 DNA. A D gene is named only where the DNA matches it firmly. The size of a clone is reported for some rows only, either as once, few or many, or as a class for expanded clones.

. TRBJ2-5 . TRBV6-2/TRBV6-3 CASSPGTQETQYF TGTGCCAGCAGCCCCGGGACACAAGAGACCCAGTACTTC
. TRBJ1-5 . TRBV28 CASSPQGRPQHF TGTGCCAGCAGTCCCCAGGGGAGGCCCCAGCATTTT
TRBD1 TRBJ2-7 . TRBV5-1 CASSLGQGPTYEQYF TGCGCCAGCAGCCTGGGACAGGGACCCACCTACGAGCAGTACTTC
TRBD1 TRBJ2-3 . TRBV7-6 CASSLIGQGAGDTQYF TGTGCCAGCAGCTTAATTGGACAGGGGGCTGGAGATACGCAGTATTTT
. TRBJ2-7 once TRBV6-9 CASSYRFNLDSPYEQYF TGTGCCAGCAGCTATAGGTTTAATCTCGACTCACCCTACGAGCAGTACTTC
TRBD1 TRBJ1-2 . TRBV19 CASSTGQGRYGYTF TGTGCCAGTAGTACCGGACAGGGGCGCTATGGCTACACCTTC
TRBD1 TRBJ2-5 . TRBV7-9 CASSLAFRDRGQETQYF TGTGCCAGCAGCTTAGCTTTCCGGGACAGGGGCCAAGAGACCCAGTACTTC
. TRBJ1-4 . TRBV7-9 CASSSQPNEKLFF TGTGCCAGCAGCTCACAGCCTAATGAAAAACTGTTTTTT
. TRBJ2-7 . TRBV2 CASSVQQGYEQYF TGTGCCAGCAGTGTACAGCAGGGGTACGAGCAGTACTTC
TRBD1 TRBJ1-2 . TRBV19 CATSRDRVGYTF TGTGCCACCAGCCGGGACAGGGTTGGCTACACCTTC
TRBD1 TRBJ1-4 once TRBV7-9 CASSVPTGVSEKLFF TGTGCCAGCAGCGTCCCGACAGGGGTGTCTGAAAAACTGTTTTTT
TRBD2 TRBJ2-3 . TRBV6-2/TRBV6-3 CASSLSGGSGNTQYF TGTGCCAGCAGTCTGTCGGGGGGGTCGGGGAATACGCAGTATTTT
TRBD2 TRBJ2-3 . TRBV6-2/TRBV6-3 CASSRPAGASTDTQYF TGTGCCAGCAGTCGACCAGCGGGGGCAAGCACAGATACGCAGTATTTT
. TRBJ2-6 . TRBV5-3 CARSRSVRSGANVLTF TGTGCCAGAAGCCGGAGTGTCCGCTCTGGGGCCAACGTCCTGACTTTC
. TRBJ1-1 . TRBV9 CASSAGLQGGTEAFF TGTGCCAGCAGCGCGGGGCTCCAGGGAGGGACTGAAGCTTTCTTT
TRBD1 TRBJ1-5 . TRBV2 CASRPGQVDTQPQHF TGTGCCAGCAGACCAGGACAGGTGGATACTCAGCCCCAGCATTTT
. TRBJ2-7 . TRBV25-1 CASSGQGITYEQYF TGTGCCAGCAGTGGGCAGGGGATAACCTACGAGCAGTACTTC
. TRBJ2-1 once TRBV21-1 CASSKARPTSHIRPNEQFF TGTGCCAGCAGCAAAGCGCGCCCGACTAGTCATATTAGGCCCAATGAGCAGTTCTTC
. TRBJ1-5 . TRBV27 CASSLNRDSNQPQHF TGTGCCAGCAGCCTTAACAGGGACAGCAATCAGCCCCAGCATTTT
TRBD1 TRBJ2-7 few TRBV11-1 CASSLVGTGAPYEQYF TGTGCCAGCAGCTTAGTGGGGACAGGGGCCCCCTACGAGCAGTACTTC
. TRBJ2-5 . TRBV6-5 CASSFSGAASETQYF TGTGCCAGCAGTTTCTCAGGGGCTGCATCAGAGACCCAGTACTTC
TRBD2 TRBJ2-7 . TRBV10-3 CAISEGSGSSYEQYF TGTGCCATCAGTGAGGGTAGCGGGAGCTCCTACGAGCAGTACTTC
TRBD1 TRBJ2-7 . TRBV12-3/TRBV12-4 CASSLGQGYEQYF TGTGCCAGCAGCCTTGGACAGGGCTACGAGCAGTACTTC
. TRBJ2-6 . TRBV10-3 CAISESSPRAGANVLTF TGTGCCATCAGTGAGTCCAGCCCGAGGGCTGGGGCCAACGTCCTGACTTTC
. TRBJ2-5 . TRBV15 CATSRDRQAQETQYF TGTGCCACCAGCAGAGATCGACAGGCGCAAGAGACCCAGTACTTC
. TRBJ2-6 . TRBV7-9 CASSLGTGISGANVLTF TGTGCCAGCAGCTTAGGAACAGGGATCTCTGGGGCCAACGTCCTGACTTTC
. TRBJ2-7 . TRBV12-3/TRBV12-4 CASIEEAWEQYF TGTGCCAGCATCGAGGAAGCGTGGGAGCAGTACTTC
TRBD1 TRBJ1-2 . TRBV2 CASRGTGGGYTF TGTGCCAGCAGGGGAACAGGGGGTGGCTACACCTTC
TRBD2 TRBJ2-1 . TRBV5-1 CASSATSGQNNEQFF TGCGCCAGCAGCGCGACTAGCGGGCAAAACAATGAGCAGTTCTTC
. TRBJ1-4 . TRBV5-1 CASSSRPDEKLFF TGCGCCAGCAGCTCCCGTCCGGATGAAAAACTGTTTTTT
. TRBJ1-2 . TRBV5-1 CASSTSGIGGYTF TGCGCCAGCAGCACCTCAGGGATAGGTGGCTACACCTTC
TRBD1 TRBJ2-2 . TRBV10-2 CASTADRAYTGELFF TGCGCCAGCACCGCGGACAGGGCGTACACCGGGGAGCTGTTTTTT
. TRBJ1-1 . TRBV19 CASSSQGLDTEAFF TGTGCCAGTAGCTCCCAGGGTCTGGACACTGAAGCTTTCTTT
TRBD1 TRBJ2-5 . TRBV25-1 CASSDIPGGQETQYF TGTGCCAGCAGTGACATTCCAGGGGGACAAGAGACCCAGTACTTC
. TRBJ1-2 . TRBV19 CASSTEWGEVSYGYTF TGTGCCAGTAGTACCGAGTGGGGGGAAGTGAGCTATGGCTACACCTTC